This TCR beta chain stems from a study of CD8+CD57+ T cells in acquired aplastic anemia. Study context: The DNA of sorted CD4+ and CD8+ cells averaged 3.2 ug. The study's findings and limits: Some 31 shared CD8+ CDR3s appeared highly expressed within patients' immunodominant clones.

TCR beta VDJ combinations and CDR3 sequences were profiled from genomic DNA. TCRdb passed the reads through MiXCR, listing each CDR3 protein once. The table includes some 180,000 distinct CDR3 sequences, less than 65% detected once. This clonotype has only a few counts. Its antigen is not known. An end of the junction differs from the germline gene, which may be a read error. Patients sequenced had flow cytometry evidence of CD8+CD57+ cell expansion. There are 18 residues in the CDR3. Germline-derived CDR1 and CDR2 are MNHEY and SVGAGI. Sample: sorted CD4+, CD8+, or CD8+CD57+ T cells (not recorded which) from PBMCs. This TCR was sampled from a human donor with aplastic anemia. The rearrangement uses TRBV6-5 and TRBJ2-3; 10 bases map to TRBD2. Here the CDR3 reads CAISESKGLAHSTDTQYF. CDR3 nucleotides: TGTGCCATCAGTGAGTCGAAGGGACTAGCGCATAGCACAGATACGCAGTATTTT.